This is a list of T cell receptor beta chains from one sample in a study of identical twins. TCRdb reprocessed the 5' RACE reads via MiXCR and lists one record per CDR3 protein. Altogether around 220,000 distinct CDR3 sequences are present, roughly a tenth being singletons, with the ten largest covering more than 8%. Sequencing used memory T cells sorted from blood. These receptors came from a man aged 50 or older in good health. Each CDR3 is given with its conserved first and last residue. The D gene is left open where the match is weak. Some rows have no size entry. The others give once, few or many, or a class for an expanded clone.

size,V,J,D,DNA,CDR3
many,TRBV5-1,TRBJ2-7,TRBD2,TGCGCCAGCACCAGGGCGGGAGGGTCCAACGAGCAGTACTTC,CASTRAGGSNEQYF
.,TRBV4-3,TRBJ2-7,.,TGCGCCAGCAGCCAAGATGGGGGGAGGAACTACGAGCAGTACTTC,CASSQDGGRNYEQYF
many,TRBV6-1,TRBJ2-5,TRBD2,TGTGCCAGCACCCGGGCGGCTAGCGGGCAAGAGACCCAGTACTTC,CASTRAASGQETQYF
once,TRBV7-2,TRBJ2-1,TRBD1,TGTGCCAGCAGCTATAGGGACAGGGAGTCGAATGAGCAGTTCTTC,CASSYRDRESNEQFF
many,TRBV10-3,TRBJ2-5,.,TGTGCCATCAGCCCGGGGACCCCAGCAGAGACCCAGTACTTC,CAISPGTPAETQYF
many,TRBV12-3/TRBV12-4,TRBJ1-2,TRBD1,TGTGCCAGCAGTTACCCCCTGACAGGGGGCGCGAATGGCTACACCTTC,CASSYPLTGGANGYTF
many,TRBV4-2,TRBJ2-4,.,TGTGCCAGCAGCCAAGTGCTAGCCAAAAACATTCAGTACTTC,CASSQVLAKNIQYF
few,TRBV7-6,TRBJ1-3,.,TGTGCCAGCAGCTTAAGTCCATTTTCCATATATTTT,CASSLSPFSIYF
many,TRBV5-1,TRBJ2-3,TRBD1,TGCGCCAGCAGCTCCGGGACAGCGTCTTGGGATACGCAGTATTTT,CASSSGTASWDTQYF
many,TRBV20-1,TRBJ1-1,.,TGCAGTGCTAGCATGGGGAACACTGAAGCTTTCTTT,CSASMGNTEAFF
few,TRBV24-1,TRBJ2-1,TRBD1,TGTGCCACCAGTGAATGGACAGGGAGTCGAGATGAGCAGTTCTTC,CATSEWTGSRDEQFF
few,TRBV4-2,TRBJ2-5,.,TGTGCCAGCAGCTCAGAGAGAGTTAAAGAGACCCAGTACTTC,CASSSERVKETQYF
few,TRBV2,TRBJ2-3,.,TGTGCCAGCAGTGGGGACAGCACAGATACGCAGTATTTT,CASSGDSTDTQYF
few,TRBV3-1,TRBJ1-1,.,TGTGCCAGCAGCCAACAGATGAACACTGAAGCTTTCTTT,CASSQQMNTEAFF
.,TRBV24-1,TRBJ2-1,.,TGTGCCACCAGTGATTTTACTAGAAGCCACAATGAGCAGTTCTTC,CATSDFTRSHNEQFF
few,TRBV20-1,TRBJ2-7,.,TGCAGTTCCCGAATCAGGGGGGGAGTTGTTCCCTACGAGCAGTACTTC,CSSRIRGGVVPYEQYF
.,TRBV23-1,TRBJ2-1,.,TGCGCCAGCAGTCCCCACAAGGAGCACACCAACAGCTCCTACAATGAGCAGTTCTTC,CASSPHKEHTNSSYNEQFF
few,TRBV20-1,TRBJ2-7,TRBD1,TGCAGTGCTCCGGACAGGGGACTTTCCTACGAGCAGTACTTC,CSAPDRGLSYEQYF
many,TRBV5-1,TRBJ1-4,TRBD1,TGCGCCAGCAACATTGGGACAGCGGGGGAAAAACTGTTTTTT,CASNIGTAGEKLFF
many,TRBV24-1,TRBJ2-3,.,TGTGCCACCAGTGGGACCCTAGGGGGGACCCTAGATACGCAGTATTTT,CATSGTLGGTLDTQYF
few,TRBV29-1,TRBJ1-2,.,TGCAGCGTTGAAGATCAGGAGAAGTGGGGCTATGGCTACACCTTC,CSVEDQEKWGYGYTF
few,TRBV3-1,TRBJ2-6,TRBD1,TGTGCCAGCAGCCGGGGACAGGCCCCCGTCCTGACTTTC,CASSRGQAPVLTF
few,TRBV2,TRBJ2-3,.,TGTGCCAGCAGTGAAACAGGGTCTGATACGCAGTATTTT,CASSETGSDTQYF
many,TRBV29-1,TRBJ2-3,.,TGCAGCGTTGAATCAACTCCTGAAAGCACAGATACGCAGTATTTT,CSVESTPESTDTQYF
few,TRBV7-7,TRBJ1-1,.,TGTGCTAGCAGCCGAGGGGCCAACACTGAAGCTTTCTTT,CASSRGANTEAFF
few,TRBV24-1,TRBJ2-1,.,TGTGCCACCAGTGATTTGGCTGGGTCCTCCTACAATGAGCAGTTCTTC,CATSDLAGSSYNEQFF
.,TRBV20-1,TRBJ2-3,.,TGCAGTGCTAGGATAAGCACAGATACGCAGTATTTT,CSARISTDTQYF
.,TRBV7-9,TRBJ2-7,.,TGTGCCAGCAGCTTAGGACCCATGAGCTACGAGCAGTACTTC,CASSLGPMSYEQYF
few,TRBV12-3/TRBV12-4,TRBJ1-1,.,TGTGCCAGCAGTTTAGGCCCGGAGAACACTGAAGCTTTCTTT,CASSLGPENTEAFF
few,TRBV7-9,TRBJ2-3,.,TGTGCCAGCAGCGGAGGGGCCGGGAATCGGGGAGATACGCAGTATTTT,CASSGGAGNRGDTQYF
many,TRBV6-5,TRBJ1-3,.,TGTGCCAGCAGTTACTCGGTCACAGGTCCTGGAAACACCATATATTTT,CASSYSVTGPGNTIYF
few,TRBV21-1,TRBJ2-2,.,TGTGCCAGCAGCATGACAGGGTGTTGGGGGGAGCTGTTTTTT,CASSMTGCWGELFF
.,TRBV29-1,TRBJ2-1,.,TGCAGCGTTGAACACGTAGCCCACAATGAGCAGTTCTTC,CSVEHVAHNEQFF
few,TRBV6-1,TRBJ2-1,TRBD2,TGTGCCAGCAACATAGCGGGCTCCTACAATGAGCAGTTCTTC,CASNIAGSYNEQFF
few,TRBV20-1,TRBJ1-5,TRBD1,TGCAGTGCTAGGATAACAGGGGAGGGCCATCAGCCCCAGCATTTT,CSARITGEGHQPQHF
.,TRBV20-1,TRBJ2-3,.,TGCAGTGCTAGAGACCGAAAGGAGAGTTTAGATACGCAGTATTTT,CSARDRKESLDTQYF
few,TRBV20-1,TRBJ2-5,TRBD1,TGCAGTGCTAGATCTACAGGGGGCTCGAAGACCCAGTACTTC,CSARSTGGSKTQYF
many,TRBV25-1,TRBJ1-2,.,TGTGCCAGCAGTGGCGCCCTCTATGGCTACACCTTC,CASSGALYGYTF
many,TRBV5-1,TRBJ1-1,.,TGCGCCAGCAGCTTGGATGGGGTGGCGAACACTGAAGCTTTCTTT,CASSLDGVANTEAFF